One and the same sample provided the 5 T cell receptor beta chains below, sequenced in a study of neurological immune-mediated disorders. TCRdb itself ran the 5' RACE reads through MiXCR, one entry per CDR3 protein. Counted here are around 130,000 distinct CDR3 sequences, roughly 3.4% occurring once; the ten biggest clones make up 1.3%. Sequencing was done on a sample of PBMCs. Receptors were obtained from a woman in her twenties or thirties with multiple sclerosis.

In its sample, this clonotype was seen many times. The rearrangement links TRBV15 to TRBJ1-2; D gene uncertain. This CDR3 has 16 residues. V lost 0 bases to trimming and J lost 3 bases, with 14 bases between them. CDR1 is LNHNV, CDR2 YYDKDF, per germline (reference sequence). The CDR3: CATSRDRAPKDYGYTF. CDR3 sequence (DNA): TGTGCCACCAGCAGAGATAGGGCCCCAAAGGACTATGGCTACACCTTC. The complete variable domain, with remaining parts taken from reference TRBV15 and TRBJ1-2, reads DAMVIQNPRYQVTQFGKPVTLSCSQTLNHNVMYWYQQKSSQAPKLLFHYYDKDFNNEADTPDNFQSRRPNTSFCFLDIRSPGLGDTAMYLCATSRDRAPKDYGYTFGSGTRLTVV.

Comments on this clonotype: Just one base apart from a much larger clone, this may be a read error. The DNA of the CDR3 is TGTGCCATCAGTGAGTCAAGGGCCGCAGGTGAAACCCAGAATTTT. It specifies CAISESRAAGETQNF. The chain recombines TRBV10-3 with TRBJ1-5, with D uncertain. Germline CDR1 ENHRY, CDR2 SYGVKD. The CDR3 loop spans 15 amino acids.

This clonotype was counted ten times or more. The chain links TRBV12-3 or TRBV12-4 to TRBJ2-5, with D possibly being TRBD1 or TRBD2 (5 bases each). The length of the CDR3 is 13 residues. The germline V and J ends were trimmed by 6 bases and 0 bases, with 8 bases remaining between them. The DNA of the CDR3 is TGTGCCAGCAGGCCGGGACACCAAGAGACCCAGTACTTC. Its protein is CASRPGHQETQYF.

The sample holds many counts of this clonotype. The CDR3: CASSGRDSPPTNEQFF. The DNA of the CDR3 is TGCGCCAGCAGCGGGCGGGACAGCCCTCCTACAAATGAGCAGTTCTTC. The genes are TRBV5-1 and TRBJ2-1; possibly TRBD1 for D (7 bases). There are 16 residues in the CDR3. Trimming removed 4 bases at V and 7 bases at J, with 21 bases between. Germline CDR1 and CDR2: SGHRS and YFSETQ.

Many counts were recorded for this clonotype. The chain recombines TRBV3-1 with TRBJ1-2; D is ambiguous. The CDR3 runs to 13 residues. V was clipped by 7 bases and J by 1 base, with 10 bases between them. In germline, CDR1 is LGHDT, CDR2 YNNKEL (reference sequence). CDR3 region: CASMGSDNYGYTF. Written as DNA, the CDR3 is TGTGCCAGCATGGGCAGTGATAACTATGGCTACACCTTC.